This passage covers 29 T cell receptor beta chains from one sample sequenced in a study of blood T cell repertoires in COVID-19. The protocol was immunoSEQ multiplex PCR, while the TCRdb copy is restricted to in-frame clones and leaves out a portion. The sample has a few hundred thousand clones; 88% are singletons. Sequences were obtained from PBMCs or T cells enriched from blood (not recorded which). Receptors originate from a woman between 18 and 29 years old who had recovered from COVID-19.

The CDR3, as DNA: TGTGCCACCAGCAGAGGACGGGGTCACACTGAAGCTTTCTTT. Protein: CATSRGRGHTEAFF. The chain has TRBV15 and TRBJ1-1; D ambiguous. The CDR3 is made up of 14 amino acids. Germline values: CDR1 LNHNV, CDR2 YYDKDF (reference sequence). Trimming removed 1 base from V and 3 bases from J, with 9 bases in between.

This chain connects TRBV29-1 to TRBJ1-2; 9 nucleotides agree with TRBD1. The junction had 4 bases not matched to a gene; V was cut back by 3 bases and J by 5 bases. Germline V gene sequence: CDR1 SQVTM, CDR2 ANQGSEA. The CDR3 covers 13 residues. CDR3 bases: TGCAGCGTTGATGGGACAGGGTCATATGGCTACACCTTC. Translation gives CSVDGTGSYGYTF.

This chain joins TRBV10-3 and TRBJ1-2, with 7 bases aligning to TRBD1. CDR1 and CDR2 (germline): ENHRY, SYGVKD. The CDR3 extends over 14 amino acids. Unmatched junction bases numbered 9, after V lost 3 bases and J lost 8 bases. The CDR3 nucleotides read TGTGCCATCAGTGAAAGGGACAGTTGGCCCGGCTACACCTTC. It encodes CAISERDSWPGYTF.

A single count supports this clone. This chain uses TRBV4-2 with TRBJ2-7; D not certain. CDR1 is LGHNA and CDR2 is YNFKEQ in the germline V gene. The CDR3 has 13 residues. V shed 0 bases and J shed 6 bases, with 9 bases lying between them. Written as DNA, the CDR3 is TGTGCCAGCAGCCAAGATACGGGTTCCGAGCAGTACTTC. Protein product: CASSQDTGSEQYF.

The CDR3 bases are TGCGCCAGCAGTGACGGAGGGGGAAACACCATATATTTT. Encoded protein: CASSDGGGNTIYF. V usage is TRBV10-2 and J usage is TRBJ1-3; unclear D gene. This CDR3 region has 13 residues. V lost 3 bases and J lost 4, with 7 bases in between. Per germline, CDR1 WSHSY and CDR2 SAAADI.

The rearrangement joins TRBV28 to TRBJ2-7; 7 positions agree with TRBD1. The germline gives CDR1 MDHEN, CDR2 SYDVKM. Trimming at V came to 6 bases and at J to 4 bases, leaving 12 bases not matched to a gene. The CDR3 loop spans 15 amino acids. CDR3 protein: CASRALRTGGYEQYF. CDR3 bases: TGTGCCAGCAGAGCCTTACGGACAGGCGGGTACGAGCAGTACTTC.

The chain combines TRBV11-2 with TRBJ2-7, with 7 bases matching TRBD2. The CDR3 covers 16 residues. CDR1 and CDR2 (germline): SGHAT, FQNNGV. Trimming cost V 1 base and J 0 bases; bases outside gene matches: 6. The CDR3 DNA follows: TGTGCCAGCAGCTTAGTCGAAGCGGGGCCCTCCTACGAGCAGTACTTC. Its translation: CASSLVEAGPSYEQYF.

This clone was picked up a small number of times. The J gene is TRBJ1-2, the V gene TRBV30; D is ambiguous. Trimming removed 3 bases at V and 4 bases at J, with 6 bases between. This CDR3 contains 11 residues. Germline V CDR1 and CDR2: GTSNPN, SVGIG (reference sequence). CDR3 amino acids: CAWSFVYGYTF. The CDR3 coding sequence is TGTGCCTGGAGCTTCGTCTATGGCTACACCTTC.

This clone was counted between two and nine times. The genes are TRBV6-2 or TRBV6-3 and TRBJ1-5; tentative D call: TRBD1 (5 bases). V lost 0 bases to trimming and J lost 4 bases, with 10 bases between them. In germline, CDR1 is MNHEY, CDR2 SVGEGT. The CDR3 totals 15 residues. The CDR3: CASSYSAGRNQPQHF. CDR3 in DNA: TGTGCCAGCAGTTACTCGGCAGGGCGTAATCAGCCCCAGCATTTT.

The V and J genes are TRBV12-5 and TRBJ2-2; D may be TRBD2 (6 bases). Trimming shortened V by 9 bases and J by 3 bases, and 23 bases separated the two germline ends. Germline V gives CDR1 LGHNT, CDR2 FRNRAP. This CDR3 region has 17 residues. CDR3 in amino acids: CARGDGPGVWDTGELFF. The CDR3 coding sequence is TGTGCTAGGGGGGACGGGCCGGGGGTTTGGGACACCGGGGAGCTGTTTTTT.

As DNA, the CDR3 is TGTGCCAGCAGTTCCTCAGAGGGGGGGAGCTCCTATAATTCACCCCTCCACTTT. Residues: CASSSSEGGSSYNSPLHF. The chain joins TRBV28 to TRBJ1-6, with TRBD1 as a possible D gene (6 bases). In germline, CDR1 is MDHEN, CDR2 SYDVKM. The V end lost 4 bases, the J end lost 0 bases, and 16 bases lay between the germline ends. The CDR3 loop spans 18 amino acids.

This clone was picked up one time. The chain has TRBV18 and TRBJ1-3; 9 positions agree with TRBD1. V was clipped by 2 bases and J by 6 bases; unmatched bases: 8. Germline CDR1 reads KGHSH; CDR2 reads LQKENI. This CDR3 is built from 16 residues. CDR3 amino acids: CASSPWRQGVENTIYF. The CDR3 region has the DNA TGTGCCAGCTCACCATGGCGACAGGGGGTTGAAAACACCATATATTTT.

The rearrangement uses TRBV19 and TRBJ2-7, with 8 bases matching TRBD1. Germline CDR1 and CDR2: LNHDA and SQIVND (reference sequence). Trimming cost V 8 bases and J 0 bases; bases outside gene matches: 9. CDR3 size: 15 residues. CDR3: CASSYGTGYSYEQYF. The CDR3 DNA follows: TGTGCCAGTTCCTATGGGACAGGTTACTCCTACGAGCAGTACTTC.

In DNA form, the CDR3 reads TGTGCCAGCAGTCTTAGCGGGGGTGGCTCCTACAATGAGCAGTTCTTC. Its translation: CASSLSGGGSYNEQFF. The chain has TRBV6-6 and TRBJ2-1; 9 bases fit TRBD2. V shed 5 bases and J 0 bases; nucleotides not matched to a gene: 5. CDR1 MNHNY and CDR2 SVGAGI come from the germline V gene (reference sequence). The CDR3 sequence is 16 residues long.

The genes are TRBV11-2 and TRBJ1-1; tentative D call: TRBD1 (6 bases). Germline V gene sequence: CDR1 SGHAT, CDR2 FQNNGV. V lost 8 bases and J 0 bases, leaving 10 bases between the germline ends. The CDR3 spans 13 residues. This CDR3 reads CASLGGMNTEAFF. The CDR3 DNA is TGTGCCAGCTTAGGGGGAATGAACACTGAAGCTTTCTTT.

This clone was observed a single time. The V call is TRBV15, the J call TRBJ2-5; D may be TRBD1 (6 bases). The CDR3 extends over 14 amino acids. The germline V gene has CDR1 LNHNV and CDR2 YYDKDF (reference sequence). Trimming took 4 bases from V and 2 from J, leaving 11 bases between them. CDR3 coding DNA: TGTGCCACCAGCACATACAGGGTACAAGAGACCCAGTACTTC. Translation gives CATSTYRVQETQYF. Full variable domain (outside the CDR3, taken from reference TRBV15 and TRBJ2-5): DAMVIQNPRYQVTQFGKPVTLSCSQTLNHNVMYWYQQKSSQAPKLLFHYYDKDFNNEADTPDNFQSRRPNTSFCFLDIRSPGLGDTAMYLCATSTYRVQETQYFGPGTRLLVL.

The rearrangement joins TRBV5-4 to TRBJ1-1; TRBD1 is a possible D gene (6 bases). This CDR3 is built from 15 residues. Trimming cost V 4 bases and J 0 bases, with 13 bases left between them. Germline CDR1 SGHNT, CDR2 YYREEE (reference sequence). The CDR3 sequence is CASSDWTEMNTEAFF. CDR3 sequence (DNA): TGTGCCAGCAGCGACTGGACAGAGATGAACACTGAAGCTTTCTTT. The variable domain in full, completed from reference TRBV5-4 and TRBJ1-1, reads ETGVTQSPTHLIKTRGQQVTLRCSSQSGHNTVSWYQQALGQGPQFIFQYYREEENGRGNFPPRFSGLQFPNYSSELNVNALELDDSALYLCASSDWTEMNTEAFFGQGTRLTVV.

The CDR3 nucleotides read TGTGCCAGCAGCGCCGGGACAGGGGGCGTCTATGGCTACACCTTC. This encodes CASSAGTGGVYGYTF. This chain joins TRBV5-6 and TRBJ1-2, with 12 bases matching TRBD1. V was pared by 4 bases and J by 4 bases, with 5 bases of the junction left unmatched. The CDR3 spans 15 residues. Germline lookup yields CDR1 SGHDT and CDR2 YYEEEE.

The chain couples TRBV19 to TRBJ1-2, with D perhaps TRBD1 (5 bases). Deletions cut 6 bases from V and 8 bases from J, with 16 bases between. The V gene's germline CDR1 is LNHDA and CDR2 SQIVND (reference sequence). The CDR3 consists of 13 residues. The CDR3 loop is CASSLRTGGGYTF. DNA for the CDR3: TGTGCCAGTAGCCTCCGAACAGGTGGCGGCTACACCTTC.

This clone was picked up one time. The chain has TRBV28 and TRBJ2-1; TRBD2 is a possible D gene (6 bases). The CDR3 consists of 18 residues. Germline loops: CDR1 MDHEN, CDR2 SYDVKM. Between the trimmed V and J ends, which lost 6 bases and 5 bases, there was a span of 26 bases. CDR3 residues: CASSPPGRKGGLHNEQFF. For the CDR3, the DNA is TGTGCCAGCAGCCCCCCCGGACGGAAAGGAGGACTACACAATGAGCAGTTCTTC.

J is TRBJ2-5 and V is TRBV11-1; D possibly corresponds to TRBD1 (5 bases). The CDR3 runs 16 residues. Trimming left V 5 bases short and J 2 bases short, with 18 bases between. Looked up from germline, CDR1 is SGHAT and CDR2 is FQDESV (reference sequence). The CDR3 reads CASSPGRAGPQETQYF. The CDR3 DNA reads TGTGCCAGCAGCCCCGGTCGGGCAGGGCCGCAAGAGACCCAGTACTTC.

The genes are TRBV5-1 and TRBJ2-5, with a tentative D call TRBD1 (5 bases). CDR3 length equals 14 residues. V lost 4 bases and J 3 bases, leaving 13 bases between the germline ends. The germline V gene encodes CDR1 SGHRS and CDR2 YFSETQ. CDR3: CASSPQVAEETQYF. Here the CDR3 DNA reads TGCGCCAGCAGCCCACAGGTTGCCGAAGAGACCCAGTACTTC. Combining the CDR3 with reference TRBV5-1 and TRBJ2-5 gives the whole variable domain KAGVTQTPRYLIKTRGQQVTLSCSPISGHRSVSWYQQTPGQGLQFLFEYFSETQRNKGNFPGRFSGRQFSNSRSEMNVSTLELGDSALYLCASSPQVAEETQYFGPGTRLLVL.

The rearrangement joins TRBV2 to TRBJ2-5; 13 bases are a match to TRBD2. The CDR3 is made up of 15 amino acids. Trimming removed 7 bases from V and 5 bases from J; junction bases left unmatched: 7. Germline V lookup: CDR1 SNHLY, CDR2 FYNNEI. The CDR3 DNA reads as TGTGCCAGCAAAACTAGCGGGGGGGCCTGGGAGACCCAGTACTTC. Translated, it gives CASKTSGGAWETQYF.

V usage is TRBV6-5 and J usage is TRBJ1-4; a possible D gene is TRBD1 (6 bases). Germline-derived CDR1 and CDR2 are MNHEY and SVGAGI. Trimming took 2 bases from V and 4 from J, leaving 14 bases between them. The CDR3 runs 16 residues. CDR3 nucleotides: TGTGCCAGCAGTTACCGAGGGGGGGCGGATAATGAAAAACTGTTTTTT. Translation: CASSYRGGADNEKLFF.

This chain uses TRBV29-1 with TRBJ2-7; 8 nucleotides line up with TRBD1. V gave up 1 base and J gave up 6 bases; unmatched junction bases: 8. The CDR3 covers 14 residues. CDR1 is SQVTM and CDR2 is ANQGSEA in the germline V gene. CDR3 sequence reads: CSVEAGQGAAEQYF. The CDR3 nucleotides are TGCAGCGTTGAAGCTGGGCAGGGGGCTGCCGAGCAGTACTTC.

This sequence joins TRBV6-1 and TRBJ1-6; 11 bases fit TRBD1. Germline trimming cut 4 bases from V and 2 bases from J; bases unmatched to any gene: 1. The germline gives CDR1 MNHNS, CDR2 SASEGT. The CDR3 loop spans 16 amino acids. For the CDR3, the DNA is TGTGCCAGCAGTGGGACAGGGGGCACCTATAATTCACCCCTCCACTTT. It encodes CASSGTGGTYNSPLHF.

The CDR3 reads CASSFPGNSYEQYF. Here the CDR3 DNA reads TGCGCCAGCAGCTTCCCGGGGAACTCCTACGAGCAGTACTTC. The chain employs TRBV5-1 and TRBJ2-7; a possible D gene is TRBD2 (5 bases). The germline V and J ends were trimmed by 2 bases and 0 bases, with 9 bases remaining between them. CDR3 length: 14 amino acids. Germline lookup yields CDR1 SGHRS and CDR2 YFSETQ. The full variable domain, with the rest looked up from reference TRBV5-1 and TRBJ2-7, is KAGVTQTPRYLIKTRGQQVTLSCSPISGHRSVSWYQQTPGQGLQFLFEYFSETQRNKGNFPGRFSGRQFSNSRSEMNVSTLELGDSALYLCASSFPGNSYEQYFGPGTRLTVT.

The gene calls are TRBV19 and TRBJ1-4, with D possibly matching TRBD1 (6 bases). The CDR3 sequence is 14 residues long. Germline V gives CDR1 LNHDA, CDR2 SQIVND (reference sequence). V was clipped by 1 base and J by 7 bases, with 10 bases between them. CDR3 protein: CASSIGQGSEKLFF. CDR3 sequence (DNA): TGTGCCAGTAGTATAGGGCAGGGGAGTGAAAAACTGTTTTTT.

CDR3: CATSDRHSYNEQFF. CDR3 nucleotides: TGTGCCACCAGTGACAGACACTCCTACAATGAGCAGTTCTTC. This chain uses TRBV24-1 with TRBJ2-1; D gene ambiguous. Trimming removed 4 bases from V and 0 bases from J, with 6 bases in between. CDR3 length equals 14 residues. Germline V gene lookup returns CDR1 KGHDR and CDR2 SFDVKD.